This paragraph covers one T cell receptor beta chain sequence. Its antigen is unknown. Base qualities are not provided; no much larger clone lies one nucleotide away. The entry originates in a study of T cell changes during pregnancy in multiple sclerosis (dated by TCRdb to between 2018 and 2021). Turning to the overall study: The study looked at changes in the T cell repertoire across pregnancy in women with multiple sclerosis.

CDR1 ENHRY and CDR2 SYGVKD are derived from the germline V gene. There are 14 amino acids in the CDR3, from cysteine to phenylalanine inclusive. Just the 42-base CDR3 DNA is kept, in frame starting at base 1. V is shortened by 6 bases, J by 5 bases, and the region joining them spans 16 bases. Libraries were made using the immunoSEQ multiplex PCR assay. In TCRdb, the immuneACCESS table is reduced to in-frame sequences with V and J assigned. These tables do not hold every clone; where another copy was compared, an unresolved V gene accounts for under half, and the others remain unexplained. A total of approximately 40,000 clones appear in this sample, about 90% of them only once. The top ten clones comprise 0.55% to 0.7% of the sample.

The V and J genes are TRBV10-3 and TRBJ2-5, with TRBD1 as a weak D call on 6 bases. The sequence was collected from a female donor with multiple sclerosis, enrolled in a pregnancy study. Sequenced material: CD4+ T cells from peripheral blood mononuclear cells, taken before pregnancy. The nucleotide sequence reads as follows: TGTGCCATCAGCGGGACACCCACGGGGGAGACCCAGTACTTC. Translated, it gives CAISGTPTGETQYF.